The entry below gives a single TCR beta chain sequence along with its context. Its specificity is unknown. Clones were read by immunoSEQ multiplex PCR, and TCRdb kept only the in-frame ones, dropping some. This sample carries 250,000 to 350,000 clones, roughly 76% of them seen once, and the ten largest clones take about 5.7%. The data are from a study of cytotoxic CD8 clonotypes in ibrutinib-treated CLL. Study-level results: The times at which samples were taken varied between sustained-remission and progressing patients.

CDR3 length equals 12 residues. Germline V lookup: CDR1 SGHKS, CDR2 YYEKEE (reference sequence). Trimming stripped 0 bases from V and 15 bases from J, with 13 bases between. V and J are TRBV5-5 and TRBJ2-1; possibly TRBD1 for D (6 bases). The source was PBMCs, collected at disease progression, from a patient treated with ibrutinib. The sequence came from a human donor with chronic lymphocytic leukemia. CDR3: CASSLGTGMVFF. DNA of the CDR3: TGTGCCAGCAGCTTGGGTACAGGGATGGTGTTCTTC.